One sample yielded the 22 T cell receptor beta chains listed below, sequenced in a study of T cells after yellow fever vaccination. MiXCR was run by TCRdb on the 5' RACE reads, yielding one entry per CDR3 protein. The sample consists of roughly 520,000 distinct CDR3 sequences, about a fifth of them appearing once. The sequenced sample was PBMCs, obtained less than 25 days after the first yellow fever vaccination. These receptor sequences come from a man younger than 30 who received the YFV17D yellow fever vaccine.

This sequence joins TRBV10-3 and TRBJ2-7; D not resolved. The CDR3 loop spans 14 amino acids. CDR1 is ENHRY and CDR2 is SYGVKD in the germline V gene. The V end lost 4 bases, the J end lost 1 base, and 11 bases lay between the germline ends. CDR3 nucleotide sequence: TGTGCCATCAGTGCGGCCCAGGATTCCTACGAGCAGTACGTC. Its protein product is CAISAAQDSYEQYV.

The sample holds a few counts of this clonotype. The CDR3 DNA is TGTGCCAGCTCTCGGGACGAGCTGTATGGCTACACCTTC. As protein: CASSRDELYGYTF. The chain combines TRBV18 with TRBJ1-2, with D tentatively TRBD1 (5 bases). The germline V gene encodes CDR1 KGHSH and CDR2 LQKENI. The CDR3 has 13 residues. Trimming left V 6 bases short and J 5 bases short, with 13 bases between.

This clonotype was seen ten or more times. The V call is TRBV7-2, the J call TRBJ2-2; weak D call: TRBD2 (5 bases). Germline V gene lookup returns CDR1 SGHTA and CDR2 FQGNSA. This CDR3 region has 14 residues. V lost 3 bases and J 2 bases, leaving 7 bases between the germline ends. In nucleotides, the CDR3 is TGTGCCAGCAGCTTCGACTACAACACCGGGGAGCTGTTTTTT. This sequence encodes CASSFDYNTGELFF.

This clonotype occurred a few times. This rearrangement joins TRBV5-1 to TRBJ2-1; D not certain. The V gene's germline CDR1 is SGHRS and CDR2 YFSETQ. The CDR3 is 13 amino acids. V lost 2 bases and J lost 5, with 8 bases in between. The CDR3 DNA reads as TGCGCCAGCAGCTTTCTCTGGGACAATGAGCAGTTCTTC. It encodes CASSFLWDNEQFF. Using reference TRBV5-1 and TRBJ2-1 for the parts outside the CDR3, the full variable domain is KAGVTQTPRYLIKTRGQQVTLSCSPISGHRSVSWYQQTPGQGLQFLFEYFSETQRNKGNFPGRFSGRQFSNSRSEMNVSTLELGDSALYLCASSFLWDNEQFFGPGTRLTVL.

This clonotype appeared a few times. The chain links TRBV24-1 to TRBJ2-3; D could derive from TRBD1 or TRBD2 (5 bases each). With 4 bases removed from V and 4 bases from J, the gap between germline ends came to 11 bases. The germline gives CDR1 KGHDR, CDR2 SFDVKD. The CDR3 runs 14 residues. The CDR3 DNA sequence: TGTGCCACCAGTGAGTACGGGGCCCCAGATACGCAGTATTTT. It translates to CATSEYGAPDTQYF.

The sample holds a few counts of this clonotype. The gene calls are TRBV3-1 and TRBJ2-2; D is unclear. CDR1 and CDR2 (germline): LGHDT, YNNKEL (reference sequence). V lost 4 bases and J 5 bases, leaving 23 bases between the germline ends. The CDR3 has 18 amino acids. The CDR3 DNA follows: TGTGCCAGCAGCCCCGGGTTTGTTGGGCAGGCCGGTACCGGGGAGCTGTTTTTT. It codes for CASSPGFVGQAGTGELFF.

The chain couples TRBV27 to TRBJ2-5; TRBD1 or TRBD2 may be the D gene (5 bases each). The germline V gene has CDR1 MNHEY and CDR2 SMNVEV (reference sequence). Trimming removed 0 bases from V and 5 bases from J, with 22 bases in between. The CDR3 is 18 residues long. This CDR3 reads CASSLSIGAELSEETQYF. The CDR3 bases are TGTGCCAGCAGTTTATCGATCGGGGCAGAACTGAGTGAGGAGACCCAGTACTTC.

The V gene is TRBV11-2, the J gene TRBJ1-2; 7 bases align to TRBD1. The V gene end was trimmed by 5 bases and the J gene end by 3 bases; junction bases not matched to a gene: 6. Per germline, CDR1 SGHAT and CDR2 FQNNGV. The CDR3 runs 14 residues. This CDR3 is CASSETGNDYGYTF. CDR3 DNA sequence: TGTGCCAGCAGCGAGACAGGGAATGACTATGGCTACACCTTC. The full variable domain, rest sourced from reference TRBV11-2 and TRBJ1-2, is EAGVAQSPRYKIIEKRQSVAFWCNPISGHATLYWYQQILGQGPKLLIQFQNNGVVDDSQLPKDRFSAERLKGVDSTLKIQPAKLEDSAVYLCASSETGNDYGYTFGSGTRLTVV.

Note on this clonotype: A much larger clonotype is one base distant, so this may be a read error. The chain carries TRBV5-1 and TRBJ2-1; D is possibly TRBD2 (6 bases). The CDR3 consists of 15 residues. Germline CDR1 reads SGHRS; CDR2 reads YFSETQ. The DNA for the CDR3 is TGCACCAGCAGCTTGGCCGGCAGGGAGGACAATGAGCAGTTCTTC. Encoded protein: CTSSLAGREDNEQFF.

The rearrangement uses TRBV29-1 and TRBJ1-1, with TRBD1 as a possible D gene (6 bases). The V gene lost 8 bases and the J gene lost 7 bases, with 26 bases spanning the gap. Germline V gives CDR1 SQVTM, CDR2 ANQGSEA. The CDR3 has 15 residues. Here the CDR3 DNA reads TGCAGCTCCAAGAGGGGACCAGGGGACGACCTTGAAGCTTTCTTT. Its translation is CSSKRGPGDDLEAFF.

The J gene is TRBJ1-1, the V gene TRBV2, with 9 bases matching TRBD1. J was trimmed by 3 bases and V by 6 bases; bases with no gene match: 8. Germline-derived CDR1 and CDR2 are SNHLY and FYNNEI. This CDR3 has 15 amino acids. DNA of the CDR3: TGTGCCAGCAGGGACCACAGGGGGCTGTACACTGAAGCTTTCTTT. It translates to CASRDHRGLYTEAFF.

This clonotype showed up just a few times. The chain uses TRBV7-9 and TRBJ2-3; 9 bases map to TRBD2. The germline V gene encodes CDR1 SEHNR and CDR2 FQNEAQ (reference sequence). V was clipped by 1 base and J by 3 bases; unmatched bases: 5. The CDR3 length is 16 residues. The CDR3: CASSLGRLAGTDTQYF. The CDR3 DNA reads TGTGCCAGCAGCTTAGGTCGGCTAGCGGGGACAGATACGCAGTATTTT.

This clonotype was seen more than once but under ten times. The gene calls are TRBV5-1 and TRBJ2-5; D perhaps matches TRBD1 (6 bases). CDR1 SGHRS and CDR2 YFSETQ come from the germline V gene. The CDR3 has 15 amino acids. The V and J ends lost 0 bases and 5 bases respectively, with 14 bases between them. CDR3 coding DNA: TGCGCCAGCAGCTTGGCCGGGACAAGGGGGGAGACCCAGTACTTC. Translated, it gives CASSLAGTRGETQYF.

This chain uses TRBV7-8 with TRBJ2-1; D uncertain. V gave up 2 bases and J gave up 3 bases, with 8 bases separating them. Germline CDR1 and CDR2: SGHVS and FQNEAQ. CDR3 length equals 14 residues. Written as DNA, the CDR3 is TGTGCCAGCAGCTTAATCGACAACTACAATGAGCAGTTCTTC. Protein product: CASSLIDNYNEQFF. The entire variable domain, with the rest obtained from reference TRBV7-8 and TRBJ2-1, is as follows: GAGVSQSPRYKVAKRGQDVALRCDPISGHVSLFWYQQALGQGPEFLTYFQNEAQLDKSGLPSDRFFAERPEGSVSTLKIQRTQQEDSAVYLCASSLIDNYNEQFFGPGTRLTVL.

This clonotype appeared many times. The chain has TRBV4-3 and TRBJ2-1; D is uncertain. The CDR3 extends over 14 amino acids. Between the trimmed V and J ends, which lost 0 bases and 9 bases, there was a span of 12 bases. CDR1 is LGHNA and CDR2 is YSLEER in the germline V gene. The CDR3 here is CASSQEGRRGEQFF. CDR3 coding DNA: TGCGCCAGCAGCCAAGAGGGTAGAAGAGGTGAGCAGTTCTTC.

In DNA, the CDR3 is TGTGCCAGCAGCTTAGAGAGAGGCCGGCGTGGGGCCAACGTCCTGACTTTC. This encodes CASSLERGRRGANVLTF. The chain joins TRBV7-9 to TRBJ2-6, with D unresolved. CDR3 length equals 17 residues. The germline V and J ends were trimmed by 1 base and 3 bases, with 13 bases remaining between them. Germline CDR1 SEHNR, CDR2 FQNEAQ (reference sequence).

At least ten counts were recorded for this clonotype. This rearrangement joins TRBV4-1 to TRBJ2-1; 7 positions agree with TRBD1. J gave up 9 bases and V 4 bases, and 6 bases lay outside the gene matches. This CDR3 has 13 amino acids. Germline CDR1 reads MGHRA; CDR2 reads YSYEKL. DNA of the CDR3: TGCGCCAGCAGCCCCCGAGCAGGGGGTGAGCAGTTCTTC. This gives the protein CASSPRAGGEQFF.

The genes are TRBV7-9 and TRBJ2-5; the match to TRBD2 covers 11 bases. V shed 4 bases and J 5 bases; nucleotides not matched to a gene: 12. Germline CDR1 SEHNR, CDR2 FQNEAQ (reference sequence). This CDR3 has 17 residues. DNA of the CDR3: TGTGCCAGCAGCTCCGGGACTAGCGGACCGTTTCGGGAGACCCAGTACTTC. Translating it yields CASSSGTSGPFRETQYF.

The V gene is TRBV20-1, the J gene TRBJ1-3, with D uncertain. CDR3 length equals 13 residues. V lost 2 bases to trimming and J lost 0 bases, with 5 bases between them. The germline V gene encodes CDR1 DFQATT and CDR2 SNEGSKA (reference sequence). CDR3 bases: TGCAGTGCTAGATCCGGCTCTGGAAACACCATATATTTT. Its translation is CSARSGSGNTIYF.

V usage is TRBV7-3 and J usage is TRBJ2-1; TRBD2 aligns across 9 bases. The CDR3 totals 15 residues. V lost 1 base, J lost 3 bases, and 1 base stayed unmatched. The germline gives CDR1 SGHTA, CDR2 FQGTGA. The CDR3, as DNA: TGTGCCAGCAGCTTAATTAGCGGGGGCTACAATGAGCAGTTCTTC. It specifies CASSLISGGYNEQFF.

The chain joins TRBV7-9 to TRBJ2-3; D may be TRBD1 (5 bases). The CDR3 is 14 amino acids. Germline values: CDR1 SEHNR, CDR2 FQNEAQ (reference sequence). The germline V and J ends were trimmed by 4 bases and 1 base, with 9 bases remaining between them. Written as DNA, the CDR3 is TGTGCCAGCAGCTCCCAGACAGGCACAGATACGCAGTATTTT. It yields the protein CASSSQTGTDTQYF.

Only one count was recorded for this clonotype. The gene calls are TRBV7-9 and TRBJ2-3; maybe TRBD1 (5 bases). The CDR3 is made up of 16 amino acids. The V gene's germline CDR1 is SEHNR and CDR2 FQNEAQ (reference sequence). The germline V and J ends were trimmed by 5 bases and 7 bases, with 22 bases remaining between them. CDR3 in amino acids: CASSAETAPHRYTQYF. CDR3 coding DNA: TGTGCCAGCAGCGCGGAGACAGCCCCTCATAGATATACGCAGTATTTT.